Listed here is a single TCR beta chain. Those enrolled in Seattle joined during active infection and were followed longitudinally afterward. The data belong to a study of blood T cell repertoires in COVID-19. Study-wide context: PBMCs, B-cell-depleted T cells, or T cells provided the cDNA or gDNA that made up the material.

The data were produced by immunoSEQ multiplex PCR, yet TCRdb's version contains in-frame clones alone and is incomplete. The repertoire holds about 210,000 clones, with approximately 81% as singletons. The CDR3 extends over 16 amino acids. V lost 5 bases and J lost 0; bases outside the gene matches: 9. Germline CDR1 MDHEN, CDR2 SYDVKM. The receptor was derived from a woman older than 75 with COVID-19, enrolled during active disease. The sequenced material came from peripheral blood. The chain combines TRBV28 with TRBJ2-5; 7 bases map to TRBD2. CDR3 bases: TGTGCCAGCAGTCCTCTTGGCGGGGGAAACCAAGAGACCCAGTACTTC. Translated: CASSPLGGGNQETQYF.